This T cell receptor beta chain was recovered during a study of blood T cell repertoires in COVID-19. Overall study: Researchers got acute and convalescent COVID-19 samples from the United States, Italy and Spain. The analysed material was cDNA or gDNA that came from T cells, B-cell-depleted T cells, or PBMCs.

The germline V and J ends were trimmed by 9 bases and 5 bases, with 9 bases remaining between them. Germline CDR1 is KGHDR and CDR2 is SFDVKD. The CDR3 is made up of 12 amino acids. Original methodology: The authors estimated nucleated cell counts from reference gene primer amplification. The protocol was immunoSEQ multiplex PCR, while the TCRdb copy is restricted to in-frame clones and leaves out a portion. From that table come the V and J calls and clone size; the DNA was used to work out D and trimming. The sample shows some 150,000 clones, around 75% of them seen only once. The sequence was collected from an elderly woman with acute or convalescent COVID-19. J is TRBJ1-4 and V is TRBV24-1, with D perhaps matching TRBD1 (5 bases). What was sequenced was peripheral blood. The CDR3 region is CATRDLNEKLFF. As DNA, the CDR3 is TGTGCCACCCGGGACTTGAATGAAAAACTGTTTTTT.